The sequence of this TCR beta chain was determined in a study of PD-1 blockade in classical Hodgkin lymphoma. Measured with immunoSEQ multiplex PCR; TCRdb has only the in-frame clones, and not every one. The sample yields 45,000 to 65,000 clones, around 78% seen once. Every patient relapsed after autologous stem cell transplantation, and brentuximab vedotin exposure varied. Best responses fell into complete response, partial response or progressive disease. General study findings and limits: It was reported that newly diagnosed patients had less baseline TCR diversity than healthy donors. Later analyses included only patients treated at least 1 year post-ASCT.

This clone was detected only a few times. No antigen is known for it. The sequenced sample was peripheral blood mononuclear cells (PBMCs), obtained before the second cycle of nivolumab. This clonotype was sampled from a human donor with classical Hodgkin lymphoma.

Here the CDR3 DNA reads TGTGCCAGCAGTCCGGGAACCCTAGGGCCGGAGACCCAGTACTTC. Its protein is CASSPGTLGPETQYF. The rearrangement links TRBV6-5 to TRBJ2-5; tentative D call: TRBD2 (5 bases). The CDR3 spans 15 residues. In germline, CDR1 is MNHEY, CDR2 SVGAGI. Deletions cut 5 bases from V and 5 bases from J, with 18 bases between.